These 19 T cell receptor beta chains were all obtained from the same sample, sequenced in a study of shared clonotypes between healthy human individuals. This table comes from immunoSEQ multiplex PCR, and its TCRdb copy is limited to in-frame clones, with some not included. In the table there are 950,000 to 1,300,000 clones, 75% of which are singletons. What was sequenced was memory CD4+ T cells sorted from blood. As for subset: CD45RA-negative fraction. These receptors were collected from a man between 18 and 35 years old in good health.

CDR3 sequence (DNA): TGTGCCAGCAGACAATTCACAGGGGCGGGCGAGCAGTACTTC. This gives the protein CASRQFTGAGEQYF. The V and J genes are TRBV7-2 and TRBJ2-7; 7 bases line up with TRBD1. The V gene end was trimmed by 6 bases and the J gene end by 6 bases; junction bases not matched to a gene: 11. This CDR3 region has 14 residues. The germline gives CDR1 SGHTA, CDR2 FQGNSA. Filled out from reference TRBV7-2 and TRBJ2-7, the complete variable domain reads GAGVSQSPSNKVTEKGKDVELRCDPISGHTALYWYRQSLGQGLEFLIYFQGNSAPDKSGLPSDRFSAERTGGSVSTLTIQRTQQEDSAVYLCASRQFTGAGEQYFGPGTRLTVT.

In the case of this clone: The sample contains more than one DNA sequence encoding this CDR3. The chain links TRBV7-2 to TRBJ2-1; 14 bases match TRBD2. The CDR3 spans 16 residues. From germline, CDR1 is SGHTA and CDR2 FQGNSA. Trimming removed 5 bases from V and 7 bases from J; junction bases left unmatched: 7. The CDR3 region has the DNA TGTGCCAGCAGCCCAGGGGGACTAGCGGGGGTAAATGAGCAGTTCTTC. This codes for CASSPGGLAGVNEQFF.

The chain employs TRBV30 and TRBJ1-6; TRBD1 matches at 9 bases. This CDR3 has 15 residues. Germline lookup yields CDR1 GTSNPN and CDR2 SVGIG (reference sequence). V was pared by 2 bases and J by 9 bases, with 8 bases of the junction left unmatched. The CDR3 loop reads CAWSKSGTGFSPLHF. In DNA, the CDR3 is TGTGCCTGGAGTAAATCCGGGACAGGGTTTTCACCCCTCCACTTT.

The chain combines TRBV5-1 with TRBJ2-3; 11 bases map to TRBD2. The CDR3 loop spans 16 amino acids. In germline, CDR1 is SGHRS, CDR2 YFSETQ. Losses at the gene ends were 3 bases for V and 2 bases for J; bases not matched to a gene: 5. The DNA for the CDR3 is TGCGCCAGCAGCTCATCTAGCGGGAGGCCCACAGATACGCAGTATTTT. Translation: CASSSSSGRPTDTQYF.

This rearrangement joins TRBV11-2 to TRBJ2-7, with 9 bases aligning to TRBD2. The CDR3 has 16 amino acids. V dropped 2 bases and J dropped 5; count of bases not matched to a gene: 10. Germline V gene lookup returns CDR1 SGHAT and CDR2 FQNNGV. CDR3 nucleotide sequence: TGTGCCAGCAGCTTATTGGGTCGACTAGCGGAAGACGAGCAGTACTTC. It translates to CASSLLGRLAEDEQYF.

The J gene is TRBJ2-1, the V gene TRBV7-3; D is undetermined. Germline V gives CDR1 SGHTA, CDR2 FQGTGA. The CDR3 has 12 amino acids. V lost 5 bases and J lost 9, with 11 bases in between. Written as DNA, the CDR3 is TGTGCCAGCAGCCGGCGAGTGGGTGAGCAGTTCTTC. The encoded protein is CASSRRVGEQFF.

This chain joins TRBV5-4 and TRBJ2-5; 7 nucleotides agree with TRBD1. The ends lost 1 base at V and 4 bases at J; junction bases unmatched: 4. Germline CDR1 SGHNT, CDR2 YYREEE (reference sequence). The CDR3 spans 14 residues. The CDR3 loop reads CASSLRTGLETQYF. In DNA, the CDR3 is TGTGCCAGCAGCTTGCGGACAGGACTAGAGACCCAGTACTTC.

CDR3 in DNA: TGTGCCAGCAGCTATGGGGTAGAAGAGACCCAGTACTTC. It specifies CASSYGVEETQYF. The chain joins TRBV7-2 to TRBJ2-5; D ambiguous. Germline values: CDR1 SGHTA, CDR2 FQGNSA. The CDR3 totals 13 residues. The V and J ends lost 4 bases and 3 bases respectively, with 9 bases between them. Drawing the rest from reference TRBV7-2 and TRBJ2-5, the complete variable domain is GAGVSQSPSNKVTEKGKDVELRCDPISGHTALYWYRQSLGQGLEFLIYFQGNSAPDKSGLPSDRFSAERTGGSVSTLTIQRTQQEDSAVYLCASSYGVEETQYFGPGTRLLVL.

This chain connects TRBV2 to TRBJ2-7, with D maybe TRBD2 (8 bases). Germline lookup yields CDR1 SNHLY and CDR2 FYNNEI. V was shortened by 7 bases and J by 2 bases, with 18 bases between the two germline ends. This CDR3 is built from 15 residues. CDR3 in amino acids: CASTQGGLGPYEQYF. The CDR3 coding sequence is TGTGCCAGCACCCAGGGGGGACTAGGTCCCTACGAGCAGTACTTC. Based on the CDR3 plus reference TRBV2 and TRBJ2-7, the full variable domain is EPEVTQTPSHQVTQMGQEVILRCVPISNHLYFYWYRQILGQKVEFLVSFYNNEISEKSEIFDDQFSVERPDGSNFTLKIRSTKLEDSAMYFCASTQGGLGPYEQYFGPGTRLTVT.

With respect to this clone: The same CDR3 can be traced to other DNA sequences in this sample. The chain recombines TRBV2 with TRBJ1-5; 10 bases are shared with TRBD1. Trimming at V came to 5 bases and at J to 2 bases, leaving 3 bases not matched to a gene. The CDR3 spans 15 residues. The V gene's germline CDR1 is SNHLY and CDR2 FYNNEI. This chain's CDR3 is CASSPGTGGNQPQHF. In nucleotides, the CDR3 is TGTGCCAGCAGTCCGGGGACAGGGGGCAATCAGCCCCAGCATTTT.

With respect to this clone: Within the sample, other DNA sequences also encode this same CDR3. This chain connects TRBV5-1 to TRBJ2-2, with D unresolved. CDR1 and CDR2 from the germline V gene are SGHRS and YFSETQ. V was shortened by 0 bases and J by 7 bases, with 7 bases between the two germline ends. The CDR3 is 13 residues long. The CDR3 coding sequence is TGCGCCAGCAGCTTGGGTAGTAGCGGGGAGCTGTTTTTT. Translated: CASSLGSSGELFF.

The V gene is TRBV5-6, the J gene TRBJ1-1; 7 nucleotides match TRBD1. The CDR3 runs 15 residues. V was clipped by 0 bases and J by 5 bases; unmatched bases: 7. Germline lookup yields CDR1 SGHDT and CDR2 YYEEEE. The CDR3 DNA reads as TGTGCCAGCAGCTTGGTAGGCGCAGGGGGTACTGAAGCTTTCTTT. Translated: CASSLVGAGGTEAFF.

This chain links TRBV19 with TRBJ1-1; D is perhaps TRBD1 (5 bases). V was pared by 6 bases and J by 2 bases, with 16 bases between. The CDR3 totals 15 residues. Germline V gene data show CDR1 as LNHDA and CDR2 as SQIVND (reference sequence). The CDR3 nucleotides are TGTGCCAGTAGATTAGGGGTCAGGACCAACACTGAAGCTTTCTTT. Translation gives CASRLGVRTNTEAFF.

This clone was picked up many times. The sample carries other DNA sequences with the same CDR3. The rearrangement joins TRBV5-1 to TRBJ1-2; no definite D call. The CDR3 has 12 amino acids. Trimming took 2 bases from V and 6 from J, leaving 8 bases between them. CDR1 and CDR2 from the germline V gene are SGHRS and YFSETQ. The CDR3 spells CASSFTGDGYTF. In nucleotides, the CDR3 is TGCGCCAGCAGCTTCACCGGTGATGGCTACACCTTC.

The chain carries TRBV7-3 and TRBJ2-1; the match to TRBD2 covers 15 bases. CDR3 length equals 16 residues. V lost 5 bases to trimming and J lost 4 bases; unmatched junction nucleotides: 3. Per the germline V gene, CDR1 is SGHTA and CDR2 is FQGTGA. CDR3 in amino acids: CASSRTSGGAYNEQFF. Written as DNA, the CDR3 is TGTGCCAGCAGCCGGACTAGCGGGGGGGCTTACAATGAGCAGTTCTTC.

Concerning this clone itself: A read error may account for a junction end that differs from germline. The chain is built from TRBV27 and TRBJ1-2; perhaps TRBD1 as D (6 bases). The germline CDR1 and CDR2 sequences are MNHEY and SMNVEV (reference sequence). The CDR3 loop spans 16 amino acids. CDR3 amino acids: CASSLSIGQSAYGYTF. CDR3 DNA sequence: TGTGCCAGCAGTCTATCGATCGGACAGTCGGCCTATGGCTACACCTTC.

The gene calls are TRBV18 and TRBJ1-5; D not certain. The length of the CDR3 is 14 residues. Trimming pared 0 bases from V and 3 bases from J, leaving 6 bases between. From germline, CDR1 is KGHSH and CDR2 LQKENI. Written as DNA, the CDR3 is TGTGCCAGCTCACCACCGACGGCCAATCAGCCCCAGCATTTT. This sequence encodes CASSPPTANQPQHF.

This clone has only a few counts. This CDR3 reads CASSLINWGNRGRTEAFF. CDR3 sequence (DNA): TGTGCCAGCAGCTTGATCAACTGGGGCAACAGGGGGCGGACTGAAGCTTTCTTT. The rearrangement uses TRBV11-2 and TRBJ1-1; 9 nucleotides match TRBD1. Trimming cost V 3 bases and J 5 bases; bases outside gene matches: 16. CDR1 and CDR2 from the germline V gene are SGHAT and FQNNGV. The CDR3 has 18 amino acids.

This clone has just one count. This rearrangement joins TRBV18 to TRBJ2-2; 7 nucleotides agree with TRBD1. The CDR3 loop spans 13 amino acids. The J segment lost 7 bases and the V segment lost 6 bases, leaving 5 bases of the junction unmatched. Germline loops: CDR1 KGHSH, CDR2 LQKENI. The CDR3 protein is CASSRDRDGELFF. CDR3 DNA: TGTGCCAGCTCCCGGGACAGAGACGGGGAGCTGTTTTTT.